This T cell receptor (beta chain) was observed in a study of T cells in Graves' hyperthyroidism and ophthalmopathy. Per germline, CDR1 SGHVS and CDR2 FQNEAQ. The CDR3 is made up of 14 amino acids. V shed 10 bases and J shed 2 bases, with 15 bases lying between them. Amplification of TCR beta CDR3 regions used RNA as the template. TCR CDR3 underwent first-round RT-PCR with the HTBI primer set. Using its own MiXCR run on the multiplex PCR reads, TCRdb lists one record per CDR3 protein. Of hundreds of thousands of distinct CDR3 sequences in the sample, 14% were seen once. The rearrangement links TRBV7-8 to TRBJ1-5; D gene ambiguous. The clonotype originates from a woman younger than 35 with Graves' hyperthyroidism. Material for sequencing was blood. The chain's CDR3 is CATSKGDGNQPQHF. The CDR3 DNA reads TGTGCCACCTCAAAGGGTGATGGCAATCAGCCCCAGCATTTT.